This T cell receptor beta chain was found in a study of cytomegalovirus exposure and HLA in healthy donors. Details on this clone: Its antigen is not identified.

V gave up 3 bases and J gave up 2 bases; unmatched junction bases: 1. The germline gives CDR1 SGHKS, CDR2 YYEKEE (reference sequence). CDR3 size: 14 residues. General study results and limits: 87-base-pair reads could not separate some V segments, including TRBV6-2 and TRBV6-3.

The PCR was carried out with 60 Vbeta primers and 13 Jbeta primers. TCRdb's copy holds only in-frame clones and misses some; the assay was immunoSEQ multiplex PCR. The data show about 160,000 clones, less than 90% seen once. The chain is built from TRBV5-5 and TRBJ1-5; 8 bases map to TRBD1. The sequenced sample was PBMCs. The clonotype originates from a man between 25 and 39 years old in good health and CMV-seronegative. The CDR3 sequence: CASSWDRRNQPQHF. The CDR3 region has the DNA TGTGCCAGCAGCTGGGACAGGCGCAATCAGCCCCAGCATTTT.